This T cell receptor beta chain was recovered during a study of vaccination and CD4 T cells after COVID-19. On the study more broadly: Six men and four women formed the convalescents, two being Hispanic. The post-vaccine samples came a median 72 days after dose two (range 14 to 241).

From germline, CDR1 is SNHLY and CDR2 FYNNEI. The CDR3 runs 14 residues. Trimming removed 8 bases at V and 3 bases at J, with 13 bases between. In this sample, this clonotype is medium-sized (0.01 to 0.1%). The antigen is undetermined. Treatment reported: roughly ten-day PBMC culture with coronavirus spike peptide pools or control peptides (ViraFEST assay). Antigen-specific T cells were expanded with peptide pools by ViraFEST, and TCRs were then sequenced. Sequenced with the Oncomine TCR Beta short-read assay was DNA taken from cultured CD4+ T cells. From CD4+ T cells that had been cultured, genomic DNA was extracted. MiXCR was run by TCRdb on the PCR reads, yielding one entry per CDR3 protein. The sample lists under 20,000 distinct CDR3 sequences; 40% to 65% were seen once.

This sequence was found in a human donor who had recovered from COVID-19. Material: CD4+ T cells from blood, cultured in vitro. V gene TRBV2 combines with J gene TRBJ2-2; D gene unclear. The CDR3: CASLKNTDTGELFF. As DNA, the CDR3 is TGTGCCAGCCTGAAGAACACGGACACCGGGGAGCTGTTTTTT.